The entry that follows covers one T cell receptor (beta chain) sequence. Its specificity is not known. The sample is drawn from a study of shared clonotypes between healthy human individuals. Donors were healthy HIV-negative adults without recent acute infections or vaccinations. Genomic DNA from each subset was divided evenly over several immunoSEQ plates. This table comes from immunoSEQ multiplex PCR, and its TCRdb copy is limited to in-frame clones, with some not included. The sample comprises approximately 980,000 clones, around three quarters of which are singletons, and about 1.5% rests with the top ten. General observations from the study: Sharing across several donors was seen in 4% to 6.5% of naive CD4 clonotypes. Unshared clonotypes carried lower generation probabilities than those common to all four donors.

The V and J ends lost 0 bases and 5 bases, in that order; junction bases with no gene match: 5. This CDR3 has 17 residues. In germline, CDR1 is SGHRS, CDR2 YFSETQ. The chain employs TRBV5-1 and TRBJ2-1, with 13 bases fitting TRBD2. The sample was memory CD4+ T cells sorted from blood. Subset in this sample: CD45RA-negative fraction. The sequence was collected from a man aged 18 to 35 in good health. The CDR3 sequence is CASSLGTSGGLNNEQFF. The CDR3 DNA is TGCGCCAGCAGCTTGGGGACTAGCGGGGGACTAAACAATGAGCAGTTCTTC.